The rows below give T cell receptor beta chains drawn from one sample of a study of CD8 T cells in Susac syndrome. TCRdb reprocessed the immunoSEQ multiplex PCR reads via MiXCR and lists one record per CDR3 protein. This table holds hundreds of thousands of distinct CDR3 sequences, more than 70% found once. The specimen was CD8+ T cells from PBMCs. The receptors were sampled from a human donor with multiple sclerosis. Each CDR3 is given without its conserved first and last residue.

CDR3: ASREGQGLYEQY; V: TRBV6-1; J: TRBJ2-7
CDR3: AWSALDYEQY; V: TRBV30; J: TRBJ2-7
CDR3: ASRTSSGGTGELF; V: TRBV6-5; J: TRBJ2-2
CDR3: ASSQEWRGQETQY; V: TRBV4-1; J: TRBJ2-5
CDR3: ASSWGQNYEQY; V: TRBV27; J: TRBJ2-7
CDR3: SARVEREGPNGNEQF; V: TRBV20-1; J: TRBJ2-1
CDR3: ASSPSGLAGVADTQY; V: TRBV5-1; J: TRBJ2-3
CDR3: AWSLPSLIAGHSYNEQF; V: TRBV30; J: TRBJ2-1
CDR3: ASTLAGNEQF; V: TRBV19; J: TRBJ2-1
CDR3: ASSIDPLGGEQY; V: TRBV19; J: TRBJ2-7
CDR3: AWRSRDREYGTQY; V: TRBV30; J: TRBJ2-5
CDR3: ASSPPLARTHYEQY; V: TRBV27; J: TRBJ2-7
CDR3: ASSGLDRENTEAF; V: TRBV18; J: TRBJ1-1
CDR3: ASSFDREPDTQY; V: TRBV7-9; J: TRBJ2-3
CDR3: ASSQSPGPVSNQPQH; V: TRBV4-1; J: TRBJ1-5
CDR3: ASTIGTEAF; V: TRBV12-3/TRBV12-4; J: TRBJ1-1
CDR3: SVARFLYEQY; V: TRBV29-1; J: TRBJ2-7
CDR3: ASSVTGGARTEAF; V: TRBV2; J: TRBJ1-1
CDR3: ASSWGEAREGFNEQF; V: TRBV5-1; J: TRBJ2-1
CDR3: ASSPTGAGNTIY; V: TRBV6-5; J: TRBJ1-3
CDR3: ASSLTGGQSNEQF; V: TRBV7-3; J: TRBJ2-1
CDR3: SVGSGRVSGEQY; V: TRBV29-1; J: TRBJ2-7
CDR3: ASSQAGEETQY; V: TRBV5-6; J: TRBJ2-5
CDR3: ASSLGGLDEQY; V: TRBV7-6; J: TRBJ2-7
CDR3: ASTNARTGEFSQPQH; V: TRBV6-2/TRBV6-3; J: TRBJ1-5
CDR3: ASSNGLAGVNEQF; V: TRBV19; J: TRBJ2-1
CDR3: SARGGGEGYT; V: TRBV20-1; J: TRBJ1-2
CDR3: ASSIDGGGHSSYEQY; V: TRBV19; J: TRBJ2-7
CDR3: ASSLTGTDPDQPQH; V: TRBV11-2; J: TRBJ1-5
CDR3: AWSVQGSGANVLT; V: TRBV30; J: TRBJ2-6
CDR3: ASSPDETGLTEAF; V: TRBV4-2; J: TRBJ1-1
CDR3: SVPEGTGELF; V: TRBV29-1; J: TRBJ2-2
CDR3: ASSISRLYGYT; V: TRBV19; J: TRBJ1-2
CDR3: ASSAGPQPNQPQH; V: TRBV2; J: TRBJ1-5
CDR3: ASSAATDIPYEQY; V: TRBV19; J: TRBJ2-7
CDR3: ASRHLADTQY; V: TRBV11-2; J: TRBJ2-3
CDR3: ASNLPGHGDSPLH; V: TRBV19; J: TRBJ1-6
CDR3: ASSLALGVGGTQY; V: TRBV7-9; J: TRBJ2-3
CDR3: ASSLFGIGSSTEGEQF; V: TRBV27; J: TRBJ2-1
CDR3: ASSLITAQPYPNEQF; V: TRBV5-6; J: TRBJ2-1
CDR3: ATSEEGNQPQH; V: TRBV24-1; J: TRBJ1-5
CDR3: SARDWGDRVFTDTQY; V: TRBV20-1; J: TRBJ2-3
CDR3: AWTAGTGGQPQH; V: TRBV30; J: TRBJ1-5
CDR3: ASSQVGTNEKLF; V: TRBV4-1; J: TRBJ1-4
CDR3: ASSLGGGLSYEQY; V: TRBV12-3/TRBV12-4; J: TRBJ2-7
CDR3: ASSSRTGRALGTDTQY; V: TRBV7-2; J: TRBJ2-3
CDR3: ASSQREREYQGTQY; V: TRBV21-1; J: TRBJ2-5
CDR3: SARSARGYEQY; V: TRBV20-1; J: TRBJ2-7
CDR3: ASSFRGAIDTQY; V: TRBV5-1; J: TRBJ2-3
CDR3: ASSPHTSGMSSYNEQF; V: TRBV5-1; J: TRBJ2-1
CDR3: ASRSSGGASDTQY; V: TRBV5-1; J: TRBJ2-3
CDR3: ASSEIVVNTGELF; V: TRBV2; J: TRBJ2-2
CDR3: ASSPRVAGHEQY; V: TRBV5-1; J: TRBJ2-7
CDR3: ASSQVRDRVSGELF; V: TRBV3-1; J: TRBJ2-2
CDR3: ASSLRGLTNEKLF; V: TRBV11-2; J: TRBJ1-4
CDR3: ASSPISGSDDEQF; V: TRBV18; J: TRBJ2-1
CDR3: ASTLRGRDQPQH; V: TRBV28; J: TRBJ1-5